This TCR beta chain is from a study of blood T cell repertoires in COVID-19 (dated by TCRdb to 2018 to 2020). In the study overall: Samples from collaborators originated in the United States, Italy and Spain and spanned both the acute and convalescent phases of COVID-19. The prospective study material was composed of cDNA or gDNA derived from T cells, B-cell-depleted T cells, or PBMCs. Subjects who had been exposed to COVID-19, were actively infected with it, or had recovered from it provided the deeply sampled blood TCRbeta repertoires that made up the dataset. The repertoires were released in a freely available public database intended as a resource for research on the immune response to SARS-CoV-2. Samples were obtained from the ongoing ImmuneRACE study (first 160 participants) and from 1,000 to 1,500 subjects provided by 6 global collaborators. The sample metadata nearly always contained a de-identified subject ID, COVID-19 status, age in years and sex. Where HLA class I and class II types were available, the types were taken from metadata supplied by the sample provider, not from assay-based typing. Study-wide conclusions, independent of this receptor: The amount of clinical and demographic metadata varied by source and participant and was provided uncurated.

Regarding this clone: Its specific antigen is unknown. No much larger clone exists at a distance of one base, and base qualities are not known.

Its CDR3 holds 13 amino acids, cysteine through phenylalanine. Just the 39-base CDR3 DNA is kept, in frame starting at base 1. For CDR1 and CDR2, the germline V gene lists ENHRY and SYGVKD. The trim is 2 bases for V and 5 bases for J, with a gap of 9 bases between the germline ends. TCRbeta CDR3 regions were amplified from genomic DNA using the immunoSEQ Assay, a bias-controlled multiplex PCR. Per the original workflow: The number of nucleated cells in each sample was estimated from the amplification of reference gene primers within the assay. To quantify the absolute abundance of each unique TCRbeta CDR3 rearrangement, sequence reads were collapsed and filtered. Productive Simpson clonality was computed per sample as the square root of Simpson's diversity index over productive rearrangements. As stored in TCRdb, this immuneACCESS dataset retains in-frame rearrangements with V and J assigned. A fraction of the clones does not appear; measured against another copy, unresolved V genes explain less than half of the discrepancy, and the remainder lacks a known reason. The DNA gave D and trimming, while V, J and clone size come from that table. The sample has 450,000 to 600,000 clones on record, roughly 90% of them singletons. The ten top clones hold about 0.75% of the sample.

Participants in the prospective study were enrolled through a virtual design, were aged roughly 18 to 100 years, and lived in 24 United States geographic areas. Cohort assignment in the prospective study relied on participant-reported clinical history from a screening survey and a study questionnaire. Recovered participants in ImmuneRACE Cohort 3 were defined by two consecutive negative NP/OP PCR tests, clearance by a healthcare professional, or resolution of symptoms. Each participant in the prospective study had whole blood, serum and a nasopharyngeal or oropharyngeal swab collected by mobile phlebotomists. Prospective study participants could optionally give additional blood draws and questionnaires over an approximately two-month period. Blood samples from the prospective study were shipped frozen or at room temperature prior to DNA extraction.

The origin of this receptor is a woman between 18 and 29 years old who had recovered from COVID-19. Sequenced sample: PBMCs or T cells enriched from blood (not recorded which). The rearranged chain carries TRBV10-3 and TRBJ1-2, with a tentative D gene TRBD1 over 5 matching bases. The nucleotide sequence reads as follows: TGTGCCATCAGTGAGCCGACAGCTTATGGCTACACCTTC. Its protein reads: CAISEPTAYGYTF.